This TCR beta chain was profiled in a study of shared clonotypes between healthy human individuals (dated by TCRdb to between 2020 and 2021). About the full investigation: The cohort comprised two women and a few men aged 18 to 49 years. For each donor, three plates each were used for CD4 naive and CD4 memory, two plates were used for CD8 naive, and one plate was used for CD8 memory. Different laboratories and diverse techniques were used to prepare libraries and sequence TCR repertoires, to increase sequencing depth and limit assay-specific biases. Leukapheresis yielded between about 0.85 and 10 billion PBMCs per donor. To estimate repertoire size and how much clonotype sharing occurs between individuals, the study deeply sequenced the blood TCR repertoires of five or six healthy adults.

From the cysteine up to the phenylalanine, the CDR3 has a length of 17 residues. Kept here is only the CDR3 DNA, which spans 51 bases and is read in frame from base 1. CDR1 and CDR2 (SGHTA, FQGNSA) derive from the germline V gene. At the junction V is shortened by 0 bases and J by 6 bases; bases outside the gene matches: 9. TCR CDR3 regions were amplified from genomic DNA by multiplex PCR using the deep immunoSEQ assay. Extracted genomic DNA from each cell subset was spread evenly across all wells of several immunoSEQ 96-well plates, with each plate serving as a replicate. For sorted subsets, each replicate PCR was loaded with about 200 ng genomic DNA, equivalent to about 30,000 T cell genomes. Purified libraries were quantified with a Qubit 3.0 fluorometer, sized on a Bioanalyzer 2100, and re-quantified with the KAPA Library Quantification kit. Every immunoSEQ 96-well plate was sequenced on a separate single-read 150-cycle Illumina NextSeq 550 flow cell. The published analysis was carried out like this. Because the immunoSEQ output held only junctional sequences and lacked quality scores, the filtering could not match the filtering applied to full-length reads. Sequences were annotated with PyIR, a Python wrapper for IgBLAST v1.9, and V/J genes and CDR3 were assigned using IMGT germline references. Reads with weak V/J assignments (E-value above 1e-6), missing CDR3, stop codons, out-of-frame junctions, or ambiguous translated residues were removed. V3J clonotypes were defined as sequences sharing an identical inferred V gene, J gene, and CDR3 amino acid sequence. Percentage overlap between repertoires was computed as shared unique clonotypes divided by the size of the smaller repertoire. Three approaches were used to assess repertoire richness: RTK rarefaction, the Chao1 estimator, and Recon v2.1 estimates of unobserved clonotypes. OLGA was used to compute generation probabilities for all TCRbeta clonotypes that the gDNA method yielded from a handful of donors. Held by TCRdb, this immuneACCESS table contains in-frame sequences only and omits some clones. Under half of the omission traces to an unresolved V gene where checked; the cause of the rest is unknown. The V and J calls and clone size were taken over from that table, and D and trimming were inferred from the DNA. Recorded for this sample are a few million clones; more than 90% of them occurred a single time. The ten largest clones take up around 0.14% of the sample.

About this clone: This clone's antigen is unknown. The record has no base qualities; no much larger clone is one base away.

Healthy HIV-negative adults with no recently reported acute infections or vaccinations were included as donors. Every donor was a Caucasian adult living in Nashville, Tennessee, USA. CD4+ T cells were enriched by magnetic negative selection, after which naive cells were positively selected on CD45RA and the negative fraction was taken as the memory subset. Blood was collected by leukapheresis, and PBMCs were isolated by Ficoll-Histopaque density gradient centrifugation and then cryopreserved in liquid nitrogen vapor phase. Purity and quantity of every magnetically sorted T cell population were checked by analytical flow cytometry. Genomic DNA was isolated from each sorted fraction and quantified by UV absorbance on a Nanodrop 2000c. Summary of the overall study and its limitations: Approximately 5% of naive CD4, 3% to 4% of naive CD8, about 2.5% of memory CD4, and approximately 0.4% of memory CD8 clonotypes were shared across several donors. The genetic and exposure-history diversity represented was limited by the small number of donors. Sampling was restricted to blood, and TCR repertoires in tissues likely differ from the TCR repertoires found in blood. Estimated clonotype richness was generally larger for naive than for memory subsets. Pairwise subsampling indicated that sequencing depth was expected to affect the degree of clonotype sharing among donors. Higher generation probabilities were observed for clonotypes shared by all four sorted-subset donors than for non-shared clonotypes. Rarefaction of sorted-subset datasets indicated incomplete sequencing despite the large sequencing depth.

This sequence uses TRBV7-2 and TRBJ2-1; 9 central bases correspond to TRBD2. Sequencing was carried out using naive CD4+ T cells sorted from blood. What this sample's cell subset or site label stands for: CD45RA+ positively selected. This sequence was found in a man between 18 and 29 years old in good health. Here the CDR3 is given as CASSLAPSGLALNEQFF. The DNA sequence reads TGTGCCAGCAGCTTAGCGCCTTCGGGACTAGCTCTCAATGAGCAGTTCTTC.